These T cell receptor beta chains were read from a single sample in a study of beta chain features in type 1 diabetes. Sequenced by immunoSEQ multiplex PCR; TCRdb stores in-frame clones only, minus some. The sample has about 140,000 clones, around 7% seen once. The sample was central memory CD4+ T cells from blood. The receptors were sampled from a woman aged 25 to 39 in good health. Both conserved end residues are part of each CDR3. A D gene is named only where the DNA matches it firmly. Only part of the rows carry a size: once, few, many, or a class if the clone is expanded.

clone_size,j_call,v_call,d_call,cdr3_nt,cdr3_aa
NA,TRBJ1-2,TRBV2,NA,TGTGCCAGCAGTGAAACTTCCCCGACAGCCCACACCTTC,CASSETSPTAHTF
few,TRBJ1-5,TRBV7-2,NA,TGTGCCAGCAGCTTAACCCGAACAGTTCAGCCCCAGCATTTT,CASSLTRTVQPQHF
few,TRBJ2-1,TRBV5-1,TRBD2,TGCGCCAGTGCACCCGGGACTAGCCACTCAGGGGAGCAGTTCTTC,CASAPGTSHSGEQFF
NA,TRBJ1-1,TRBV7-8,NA,TGTGCCAGCACCTCAGGCGTGGCGAGCACTGAAGCTTTCTTT,CASTSGVASTEAFF
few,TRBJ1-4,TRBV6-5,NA,TGTGCCAGCAGCTCGCAGGGTACAACTAATGAAAAACTGTTTTTT,CASSSQGTTNEKLFF
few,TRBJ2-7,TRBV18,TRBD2,TGTGCCAGCTCACCCTTAGCGGGGGCTAGCTCCTACGAGCAGTACTTC,CASSPLAGASSYEQYF
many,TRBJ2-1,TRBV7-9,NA,TGTGCCAGCAGCTGGGGGCGGACGTACAATGAGCAGTTCTTC,CASSWGRTYNEQFF
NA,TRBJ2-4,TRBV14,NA,TGTGCCAGCAGCTATAGCGGAATAGCCAAAAACATTCAGTACTTC,CASSYSGIAKNIQYF
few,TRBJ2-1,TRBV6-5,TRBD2,TGTGCCAGCAGTAGGGGACTAGCGGGAGACAGCGAGCAGTTCTTC,CASSRGLAGDSEQFF
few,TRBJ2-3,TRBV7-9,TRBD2,TGTGCCAGCAGCTTCAGCGGGGGGACAGATACGCAGTATTTT,CASSFSGGTDTQYF
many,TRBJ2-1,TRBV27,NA,TGTGCCAGCAGAACCTCATTGGACTCTAATGAGCAGTTCTTC,CASRTSLDSNEQFF
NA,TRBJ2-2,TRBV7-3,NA,TGTGCCAGCAGCCGTGACAGTGGGCCTGGGAACACCGGGGAGCTGTTTTTT,CASSRDSGPGNTGELFF
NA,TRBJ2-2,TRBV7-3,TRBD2,TGTGCCAGCAGCTTAAGGGCTAGCGGGAGCGGTATCACCGGGGAGCTGTTTTTT,CASSLRASGSGITGELFF
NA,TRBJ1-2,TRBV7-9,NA,TGTGCCAGCAGCCATTCGGAGGCCATAGGCGGCTACACCTTC,CASSHSEAIGGYTF
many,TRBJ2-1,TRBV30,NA,TGTGCCTGGGCCCTGCTCTATTGGTGGGGGGGCCTGTACAATGAGCAGTTCTTC,CAWALLYWWGGLYNEQFF
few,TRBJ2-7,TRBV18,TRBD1,TGTGCCAGCTCCCCGAGGACAGGGTTCGGTGAGCAGTACTTC,CASSPRTGFGEQYF
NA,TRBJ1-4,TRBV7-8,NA,TGTGCCAGCAGCCCTAGAAGAAGAACCATAGCAGACGAAAAACTGTTTTTT,CASSPRRRTIADEKLFF
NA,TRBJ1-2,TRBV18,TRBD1,TGTGCCAGCTCACCACAGGGACAGGTCTATGGCTACACCTTC,CASSPQGQVYGYTF
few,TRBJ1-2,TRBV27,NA,TGTGCCAGCAGTTTGCAGGGTAGGAGTGGCTACACCTTC,CASSLQGRSGYTF
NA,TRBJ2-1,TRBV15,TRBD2,TGTGCCACCAGCAGATCGGGACTAGCGGGGGTTTACAATGAGCAGTTCTTC,CATSRSGLAGVYNEQFF
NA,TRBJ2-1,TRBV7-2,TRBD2,TGTGCCAGCAGAGGAAGCGGGAGGGGGAACTCTGAGCAGTTCTTC,CASRGSGRGNSEQFF
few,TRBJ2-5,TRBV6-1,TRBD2,TGTGCCAGCAGAGAGGGAGGGCAAGAGACCCAGTACTTC,CASREGGQETQYF
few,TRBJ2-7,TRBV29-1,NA,TGCAGCGTCTTTTTCGGGGGTGTCGAGCAGTACTTC,CSVFFGGVEQYF
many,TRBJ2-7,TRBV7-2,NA,TGTGCCAGCAGCTTCCGGCAGGGCTTCTACGAGCAGTACTTC,CASSFRQGFYEQYF
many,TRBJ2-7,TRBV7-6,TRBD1,TGTGCCAGCAGCCCGGGACAGGACCACGAGCAGTACTTC,CASSPGQDHEQYF
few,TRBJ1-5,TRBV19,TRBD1,TGTGCCAGTAGTAGTCCGGGACAGGGGTATCAGCCCCAGCATTTT,CASSSPGQGYQPQHF
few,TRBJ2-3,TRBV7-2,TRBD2,TGTGCCAGCAGCTTAGGTTCTAGCGGGATGACAGATACGCAGTATTTT,CASSLGSSGMTDTQYF